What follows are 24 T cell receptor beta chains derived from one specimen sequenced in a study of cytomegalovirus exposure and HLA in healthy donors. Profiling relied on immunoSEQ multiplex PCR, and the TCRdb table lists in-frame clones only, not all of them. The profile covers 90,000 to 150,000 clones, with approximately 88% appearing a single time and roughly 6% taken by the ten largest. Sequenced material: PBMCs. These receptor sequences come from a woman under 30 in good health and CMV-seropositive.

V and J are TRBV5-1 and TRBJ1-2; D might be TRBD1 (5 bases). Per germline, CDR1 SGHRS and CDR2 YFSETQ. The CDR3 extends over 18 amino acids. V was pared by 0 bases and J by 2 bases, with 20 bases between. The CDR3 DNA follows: TGCGCCAGCAGCTTGGCCGGTGGGGCCTTTGGGCCGAACTATGGCTACACCTTC. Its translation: CASSLAGGAFGPNYGYTF.

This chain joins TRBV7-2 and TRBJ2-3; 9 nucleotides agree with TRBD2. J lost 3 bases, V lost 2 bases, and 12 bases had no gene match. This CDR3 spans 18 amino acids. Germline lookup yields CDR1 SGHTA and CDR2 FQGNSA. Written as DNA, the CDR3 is TGTGCCAGCAGCTTAAAAGTTAGGCTAGCGGGAAGAACAGATACGCAGTATTTT. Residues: CASSLKVRLAGRTDTQYF.

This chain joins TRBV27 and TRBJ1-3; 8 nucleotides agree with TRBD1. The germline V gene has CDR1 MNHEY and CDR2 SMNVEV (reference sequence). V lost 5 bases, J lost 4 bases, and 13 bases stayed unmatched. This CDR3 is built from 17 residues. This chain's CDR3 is CASSPRTGTRIGNTIYF. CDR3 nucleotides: TGTGCCAGCAGTCCACGGACAGGGACAAGGATCGGAAACACCATATATTTT.

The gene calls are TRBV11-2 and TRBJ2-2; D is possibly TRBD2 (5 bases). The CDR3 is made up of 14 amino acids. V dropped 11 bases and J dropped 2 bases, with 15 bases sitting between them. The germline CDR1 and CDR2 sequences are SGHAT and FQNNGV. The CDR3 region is CASAEQVNTGELFF. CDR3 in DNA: TGTGCCTCAGCGGAGCAGGTCAACACCGGGGAGCTGTTTTTT.

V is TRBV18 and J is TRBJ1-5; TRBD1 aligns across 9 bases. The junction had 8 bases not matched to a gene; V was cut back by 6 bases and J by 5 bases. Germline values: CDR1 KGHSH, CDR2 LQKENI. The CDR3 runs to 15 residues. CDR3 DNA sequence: TGTGCCAGCTCGGCTTACAGGGGGCGTGATCAGCCCCAGCATTTT. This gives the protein CASSAYRGRDQPQHF.

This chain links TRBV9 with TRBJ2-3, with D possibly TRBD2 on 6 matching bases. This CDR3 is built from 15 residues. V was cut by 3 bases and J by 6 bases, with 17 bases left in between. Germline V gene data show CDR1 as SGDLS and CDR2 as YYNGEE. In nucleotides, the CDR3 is TGTGCCAGCAGCGCGGGGACTGCGCGCCGCGATACGCAGTATTTT. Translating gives CASSAGTARRDTQYF.

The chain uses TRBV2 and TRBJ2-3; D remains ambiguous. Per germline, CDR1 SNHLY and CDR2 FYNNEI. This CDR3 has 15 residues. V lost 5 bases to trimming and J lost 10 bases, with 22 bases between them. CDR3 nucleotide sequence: TGTGCCAGCAGTACTACCCCTAGGCACTCCGATTCGCAGTATTTT. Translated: CASSTTPRHSDSQYF.

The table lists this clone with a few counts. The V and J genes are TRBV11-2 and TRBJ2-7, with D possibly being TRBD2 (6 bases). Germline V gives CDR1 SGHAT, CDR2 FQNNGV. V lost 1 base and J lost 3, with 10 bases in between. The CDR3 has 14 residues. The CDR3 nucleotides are TGTGCCAGCAGCTTAGCGGAGGGCTTCTACGAGCAGTACTTC. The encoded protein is CASSLAEGFYEQYF.

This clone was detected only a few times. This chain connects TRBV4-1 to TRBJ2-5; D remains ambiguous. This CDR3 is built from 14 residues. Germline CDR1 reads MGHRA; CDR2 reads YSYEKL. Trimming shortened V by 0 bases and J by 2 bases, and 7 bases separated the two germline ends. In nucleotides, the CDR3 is TGCGCCAGCAGCCAAGAGCCAGGTCAAGAGACCCAGTACTTC. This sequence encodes CASSQEPGQETQYF.

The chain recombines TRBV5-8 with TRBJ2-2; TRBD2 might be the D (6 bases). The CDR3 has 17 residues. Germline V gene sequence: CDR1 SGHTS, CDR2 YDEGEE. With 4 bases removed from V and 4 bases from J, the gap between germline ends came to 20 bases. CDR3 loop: CASSSLGTLGRTGELFF. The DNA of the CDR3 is TGTGCCAGCAGCAGTTTAGGGACTTTGGGCCGCACCGGGGAGCTGTTTTTT.

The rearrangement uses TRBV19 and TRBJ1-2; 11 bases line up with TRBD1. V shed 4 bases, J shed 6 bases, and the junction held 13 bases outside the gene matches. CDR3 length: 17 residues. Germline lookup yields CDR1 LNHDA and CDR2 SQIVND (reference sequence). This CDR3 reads CASSTLRDRGGKDGYTF. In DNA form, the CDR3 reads TGTGCCAGTAGTACCCTCCGGGACAGGGGGGGGAAGGATGGCTACACCTTC.

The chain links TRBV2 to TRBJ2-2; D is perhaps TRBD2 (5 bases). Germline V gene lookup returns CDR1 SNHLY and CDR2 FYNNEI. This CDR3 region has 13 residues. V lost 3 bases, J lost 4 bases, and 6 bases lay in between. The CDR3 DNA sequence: TGTGCCAGCAGTGATACTAGCACCGGGGAGCTGTTTTTT. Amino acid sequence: CASSDTSTGELFF.

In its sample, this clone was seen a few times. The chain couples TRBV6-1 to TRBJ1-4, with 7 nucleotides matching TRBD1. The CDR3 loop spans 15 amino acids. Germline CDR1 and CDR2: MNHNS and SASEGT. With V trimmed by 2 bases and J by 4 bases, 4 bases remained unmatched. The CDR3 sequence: CASSERDSYNEKLFF. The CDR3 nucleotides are TGTGCCAGCAGTGAACGGGACAGTTATAATGAAAAACTGTTTTTT.

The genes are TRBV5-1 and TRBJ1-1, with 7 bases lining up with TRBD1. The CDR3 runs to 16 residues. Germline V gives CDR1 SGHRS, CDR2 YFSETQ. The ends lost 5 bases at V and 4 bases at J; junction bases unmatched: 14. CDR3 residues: CASRPPTGAVATEAFF. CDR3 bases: TGCGCCAGCAGACCCCCCACAGGGGCAGTGGCCACTGAAGCTTTCTTT.

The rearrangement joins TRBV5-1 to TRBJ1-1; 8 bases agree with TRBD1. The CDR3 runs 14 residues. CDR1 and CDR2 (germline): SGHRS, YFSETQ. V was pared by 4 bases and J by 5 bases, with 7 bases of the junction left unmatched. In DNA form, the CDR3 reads TGCGCCAGCAGCAGGGGGACAGGTCCAACTGAAGCTTTCTTT. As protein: CASSRGTGPTEAFF.

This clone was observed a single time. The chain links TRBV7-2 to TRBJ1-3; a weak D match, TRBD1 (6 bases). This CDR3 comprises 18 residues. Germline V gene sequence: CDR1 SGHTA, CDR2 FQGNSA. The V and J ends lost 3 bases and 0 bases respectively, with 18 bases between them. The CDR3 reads CASSFAGGGPSSGNTIYF. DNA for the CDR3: TGTGCCAGCAGCTTCGCCGGCGGGGGGCCAAGCTCTGGAAACACCATATATTTT.

CDR3 DNA: TGCGCCAGCAGCTTAGGGGACACAAATCAGCCCCAGCATTTT. Protein sequence: CASSLGDTNQPQHF. The V and J genes are TRBV5-1 and TRBJ1-5; D might be TRBD1 (6 bases). This CDR3 contains 14 residues. Germline CDR1 SGHRS, CDR2 YFSETQ. V lost 2 bases and J 4 bases, leaving 10 bases between the germline ends.

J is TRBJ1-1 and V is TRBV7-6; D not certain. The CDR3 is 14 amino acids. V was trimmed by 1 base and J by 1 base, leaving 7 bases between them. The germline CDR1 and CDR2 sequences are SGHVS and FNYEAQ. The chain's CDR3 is CASSLGPGNTEAFF. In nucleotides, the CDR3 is TGTGCCAGCAGCTTAGGTCCAGGGAACACTGAAGCTTTCTTT.

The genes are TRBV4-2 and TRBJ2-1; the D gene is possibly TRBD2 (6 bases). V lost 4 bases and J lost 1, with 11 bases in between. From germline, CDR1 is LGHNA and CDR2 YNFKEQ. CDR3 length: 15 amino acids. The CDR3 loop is CASSLHGTSYNEQFF. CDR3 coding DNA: TGTGCCAGCAGCCTGCACGGGACTTCCTACAATGAGCAGTTCTTC.

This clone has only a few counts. CDR3 in amino acids: CASSTRQGLIGEAFF. The CDR3 nucleotides read TGTGCCAGCAGCACCCGACAGGGGCTTATTGGTGAAGCTTTCTTT. The rearrangement uses TRBV5-4 and TRBJ1-1, with 8 bases matching TRBD1. CDR3 length: 15 amino acids. CDR1 is SGHNT and CDR2 is YYREEE in the germline V gene (reference sequence). J gave up 7 bases and V 4 bases, and 12 bases lay outside the gene matches.

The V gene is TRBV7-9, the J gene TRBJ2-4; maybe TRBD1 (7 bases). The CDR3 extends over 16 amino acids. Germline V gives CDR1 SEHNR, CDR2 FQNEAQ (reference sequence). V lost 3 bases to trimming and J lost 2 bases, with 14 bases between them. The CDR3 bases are TGTGCCAGCAGCTTGGTGACAGGGAGGACCAAAAACATTCAGTACTTC. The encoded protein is CASSLVTGRTKNIQYF.

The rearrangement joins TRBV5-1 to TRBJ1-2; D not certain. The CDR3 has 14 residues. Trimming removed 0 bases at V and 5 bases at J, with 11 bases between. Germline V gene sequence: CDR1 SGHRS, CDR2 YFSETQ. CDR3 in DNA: TGCGCCAGCAGCTTGGTCGCGGGAGGGTATGGCTACACCTTC. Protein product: CASSLVAGGYGYTF.

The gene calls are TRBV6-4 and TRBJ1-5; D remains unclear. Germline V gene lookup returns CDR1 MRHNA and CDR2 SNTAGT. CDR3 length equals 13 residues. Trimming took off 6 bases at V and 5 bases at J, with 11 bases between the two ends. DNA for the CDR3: TGTGCCAGCAGAGACACCCGGGATCAGCCCCAGCATTTT. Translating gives CASRDTRDQPQHF.

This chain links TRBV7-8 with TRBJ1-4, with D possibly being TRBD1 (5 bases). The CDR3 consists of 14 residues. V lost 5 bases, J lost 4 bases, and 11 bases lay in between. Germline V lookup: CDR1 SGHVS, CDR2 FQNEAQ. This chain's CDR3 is CASSRGVLNEKLFF. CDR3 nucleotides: TGTGCCAGCAGCCGGGGGGTCCTTAATGAAAAACTGTTTTTT.